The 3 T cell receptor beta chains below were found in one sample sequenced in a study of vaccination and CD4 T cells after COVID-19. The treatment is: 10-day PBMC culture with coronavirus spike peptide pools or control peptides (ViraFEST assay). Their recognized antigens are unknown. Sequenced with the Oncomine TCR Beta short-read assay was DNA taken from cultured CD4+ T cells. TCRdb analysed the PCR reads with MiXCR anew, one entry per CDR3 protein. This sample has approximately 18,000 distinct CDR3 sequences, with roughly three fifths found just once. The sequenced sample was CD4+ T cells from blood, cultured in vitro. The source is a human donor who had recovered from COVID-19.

The CDR3 nucleotides read TGTGCCAGCAGCCAAGAACTAGCGACGCAGTACTTC. The encoded protein is CASSQELATQYF. The genes are TRBV3-1 and TRBJ2-7; 7 bases fit TRBD2. After removal of 0 bases from V and 9 bases from J, the junction contained 2 bases not matched to a gene. Germline assignment: CDR1 LGHDT and CDR2 YNNKEL (reference sequence). The CDR3 loop spans 12 amino acids.

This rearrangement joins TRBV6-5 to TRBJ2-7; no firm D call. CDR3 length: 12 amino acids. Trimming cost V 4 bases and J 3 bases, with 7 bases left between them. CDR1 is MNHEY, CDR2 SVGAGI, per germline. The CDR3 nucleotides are TGTGCCAGCAGTTTAACAGACTACGAGCAGTACTTC. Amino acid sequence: CASSLTDYEQYF.

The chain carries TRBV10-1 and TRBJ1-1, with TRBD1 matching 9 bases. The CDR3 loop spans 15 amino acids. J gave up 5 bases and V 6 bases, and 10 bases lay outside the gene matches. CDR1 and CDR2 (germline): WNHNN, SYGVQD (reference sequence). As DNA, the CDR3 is TGCGCCAGCAGCTCGGGACAGGGTCTGGAAACTGAAGCTTTCTTT. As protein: CASSSGQGLETEAFF.